These 22 T cell receptor beta chains originate from one sample sequenced in a study of blood T cells in healthy people across ages. With a J-beta primer mix and a sample-barcoded 5' primer, a second PCR ran roughly 6 to 12 cycles. TCRdb recomputed calls from the 5' RACE reads with MiXCR, one row per CDR3 protein. The sample has 1.5 million to 2 million distinct CDR3 sequences, under 30% seen once. Sequencing was carried out using blood. The receptors come from a woman in her thirties in good health.

The chain uses TRBV5-5 and TRBJ2-1; TRBD1 matches at 8 bases. V lost 5 bases, J lost 9 bases, and 13 bases stayed unmatched. Germline V gene lookup returns CDR1 SGHKS and CDR2 YYEKEE (reference sequence). The CDR3 has 15 residues. CDR3 bases: TGTGCCAGCAGGTTGACAGGGGAGTCTTGGGGTGAGCAGTTCTTC. Residues: CASRLTGESWGEQFF.

This chain links TRBV7-2 with TRBJ1-2; TRBD1 matches 7 bases. This CDR3 comprises 15 residues. V lost 2 bases and J lost 6; bases outside the gene matches: 9. Germline V lookup: CDR1 SGHTA, CDR2 FQGNSA. CDR3 nucleotide sequence: TGTGCCAGCAGCTTACTCCGACAGGGATTCGATGGCTACACCTTC. Its protein is CASSLLRQGFDGYTF.

CDR3 nucleotides: TGTGCCAGCAGCTGGTCGAGGGGCGAGGGGAACACCGGGGAGCTGTTTTTT. Its protein product is CASSWSRGEGNTGELFF. This sequence joins TRBV7-6 and TRBJ2-2; D tentatively fits TRBD1 or TRBD2 (5 bases each). Germline lookup yields CDR1 SGHVS and CDR2 FNYEAQ. The V end lost 4 bases, the J end lost 1 base, and 16 bases lay between the germline ends. The CDR3 sequence is 17 residues long.

This chain joins TRBV20-1 and TRBJ1-6; D ambiguous. Trimming took off 5 bases at V and 7 bases at J, with 12 bases between the two ends. The CDR3 loop spans 13 amino acids. CDR1 is DFQATT, CDR2 SNEGSKA, per germline (reference sequence). The CDR3 reads CSAESRGNSPLHF. The CDR3 coding sequence is TGCAGTGCTGAGTCTCGAGGGAATTCACCCCTCCACTTT.

The gene calls are TRBV20-1 and TRBJ2-1; no firm D call. Germline CDR1 reads DFQATT; CDR2 reads SNEGSKA (reference sequence). The CDR3 totals 13 residues. V was pared by 3 bases and J by 6 bases, with 12 bases between. CDR3 coding DNA: TGCAGTGCTAGGCAAGAAGTCGCCAATGAGCAGTTCTTC. The encoded protein is CSARQEVANEQFF.

In this sample, this clonotype turned up a few times. The chain has TRBV7-2 and TRBJ1-5; D call uncertain. Germline CDR1 is SGHTA and CDR2 is FQGNSA. V lost 8 bases and J lost 2, with 10 bases in between. The CDR3 consists of 13 residues. In DNA form, the CDR3 reads TGTGCCAGCGGGCAGCGTGGCAATCAGCCCCAGCATTTT. Amino acids: CASGQRGNQPQHF.

The J gene is TRBJ2-1, the V gene TRBV20-1; 10 bases agree with TRBD2. The CDR3 length is 16 residues. V was clipped by 8 bases and J by 4 bases; unmatched bases: 14. Looked up from germline, CDR1 is DFQATT and CDR2 is SNEGSKA (reference sequence). This CDR3 is CSTTPPGLAKYNEQFF. For the CDR3, the DNA is TGCAGTACGACTCCGCCGGGACTAGCGAAATACAATGAGCAGTTCTTC.

This clonotype was seen a few times. The chain has TRBV6-5 and TRBJ1-1; 7 bases fit TRBD1. V trimming: 7 bases; J trimming: 3 bases; junction bases outside the gene matches: 11. The CDR3 is 15 amino acids. Germline V gives CDR1 MNHEY, CDR2 SVGAGI. The CDR3 loop is CASNRGTAKHTEAFF. The CDR3 DNA sequence: TGTGCCAGCAACAGAGGGACAGCGAAACACACTGAAGCTTTCTTT.

This clonotype turned up a few times. J is TRBJ2-5 and V is TRBV7-2, with a possible D match to TRBD2 (6 bases). The CDR3 sequence is 16 residues long. The V gene lost 1 base and the J gene lost 5 bases, with 17 bases spanning the gap. CDR1 and CDR2 (germline): SGHTA, FQGNSA. CDR3: CASSLEATRRTETQYF. The CDR3 bases are TGTGCCAGCAGCTTAGAAGCGACTAGAAGGACGGAGACCCAGTACTTC.

V usage is TRBV7-2 and J usage is TRBJ1-6; no clear D. The ends were cut back, 2 bases at V and 5 bases at J, with 7 bases in the middle. In germline, CDR1 is SGHTA, CDR2 FQGNSA. CDR3 length: 14 residues. As DNA, the CDR3 is TGTGCCAGCAGCTTATTATCAAATAATTCACCCCTCCACTTT. This gives the protein CASSLLSNNSPLHF.

Comment on this clonotype: The junction and the germline gene differ at one end; a read error may be behind it. The rearrangement links TRBV7-9 to TRBJ2-5; no clear D gene. Germline CDR1 is SEHNR and CDR2 is FQNEAQ (reference sequence). The CDR3 is 12 residues long. The CDR3 loop is CACSQPKETQYF. CDR3 nucleotide sequence: TGTGCCTGCAGCCAACCTAAAGAGACCCAGTACTTC. The full variable domain, with the rest looked up from reference TRBV7-9 and TRBJ2-5, is DTGVSQNPRHKITKRGQNVTFRCDPISEHNRLYWYRQTLGQGPEFLTYFQNEAQLEKSRLLSDRFSAERPKGSFSTLEIQRTEQGDSAMYLCACSQPKETQYFGPGTRLLVL.

The rearrangement uses TRBV30 and TRBJ1-5; D is unresolved. The CDR3 runs 13 residues. V was pared by 1 base and J by 3 bases, with 7 bases between. Germline lookup yields CDR1 GTSNPN and CDR2 SVGIG (reference sequence). Here the CDR3 reads CAWSEQHNQPQHF. The DNA for the CDR3 is TGTGCCTGGAGTGAACAGCACAATCAGCCCCAGCATTTT. The whole variable domain, remainder taken from reference TRBV30 and TRBJ1-5, is SQTIHQWPATLVQPVGSPLSLECTVEGTSNPNLYWYRQAAGRGLQLLFYSVGIGQISSEVPQNLSASRPQDRQFILSSKKLLLSDSGFYLCAWSEQHNQPQHFGDGTRLSIL.

This clonotype was counted many times. The gene calls are TRBV20-1 and TRBJ2-3; D gene uncertain. CDR1 is DFQATT, CDR2 SNEGSKA, per germline (reference sequence). V lost 1 base to trimming and J lost 4 bases, with 18 bases between them. This CDR3 contains 16 residues. CDR3 DNA: TGCAGTGCTAGAGCCGAAACTGCTGCGGTCCCAGATACGCAGTATTTT. Its translation is CSARAETAAVPDTQYF.

The rearrangement uses TRBV11-2 and TRBJ2-7, with 8 bases identical to TRBD2. CDR3 length equals 16 residues. V gave up 3 bases and J gave up 2 bases; unmatched junction bases: 9. Germline V lookup: CDR1 SGHAT, CDR2 FQNNGV. DNA of the CDR3: TGTGCCAGCAGCTTTCGGGGGGGACTCCCTCCCTACGAGCAGTACTTC. This sequence encodes CASSFRGGLPPYEQYF.

This clonotype appeared a few times. The chain is built from TRBV28 and TRBJ2-7; D call uncertain. Germline values: CDR1 MDHEN, CDR2 SYDVKM. This CDR3 has 14 amino acids. Trimming took 3 bases from V and 2 from J, leaving 11 bases between them. The CDR3 coding sequence is TGTGCCAGCAGTTTGACCAAATTTCCCTACGAGCAGTACTTC. This gives the protein CASSLTKFPYEQYF.

Remarks on this clonotype: One junction end does not reproduce the germline sequence, and a read error may be involved. This chain links TRBV10-3 with TRBJ1-1; possibly TRBD1 for D (6 bases). The CDR3 is 15 residues long. Germline values: CDR1 ENHRY, CDR2 SYGVKD. CDR3 residues: CAISESGGMNTGAFF. CDR3 DNA sequence: TGTGCCATCAGTGAGTCAGGGGGGATGAACACTGGAGCTTTCTTT.

In its sample, this clonotype was seen many times. The chain has TRBV5-1 and TRBJ2-1, with 9 bases identical to TRBD1. Germline trimming cut 2 bases from V and 4 bases from J; bases unmatched to any gene: 4. CDR1 is SGHRS, CDR2 YFSETQ, per germline. The CDR3 has 15 amino acids. The CDR3 sequence: CASSFTGGDYNEQFF. The CDR3 DNA is TGCGCCAGCAGCTTCACAGGGGGCGATTACAATGAGCAGTTCTTC.

The chain combines TRBV7-9 with TRBJ1-1; D is perhaps TRBD1 (5 bases). Germline V gene lookup returns CDR1 SEHNR and CDR2 FQNEAQ (reference sequence). Deletions cut 6 bases from V and 0 bases from J, with 11 bases between. The CDR3 is 14 amino acids. CDR3 DNA sequence: TGTGCCAGCAGGGCAGGGACGGTGAACACTGAAGCTTTCTTT. Protein product: CASRAGTVNTEAFF. The full variable domain, its missing parts supplied by reference TRBV7-9 and TRBJ1-1, is DTGVSQNPRHKITKRGQNVTFRCDPISEHNRLYWYRQTLGQGPEFLTYFQNEAQLEKSRLLSDRFSAERPKGSFSTLEIQRTEQGDSAMYLCASRAGTVNTEAFFGQGTRLTVV.

V gene TRBV12-3 or TRBV12-4 combines with J gene TRBJ1-2, with no clear D. V was clipped by 3 bases and J by 7 bases, with 9 bases between them. This CDR3 contains 12 residues. The CDR3 nucleotides are TGTGCCAGCAGTTTGACCCTCCTTGGCTACACCTTC. As protein: CASSLTLLGYTF.

A few counts support this clonotype. The chain recombines TRBV6-6 with TRBJ2-1, with 7 nucleotides matching TRBD2. J lost 6 bases, V lost 7 bases, and 15 bases had no gene match. CDR3 length: 16 residues. Germline CDR1 MNHNY, CDR2 SVGAGI (reference sequence). The CDR3 region is CASTYRGGSTGNEQFF. CDR3 nucleotide sequence: TGTGCCAGCACCTACAGAGGCGGGAGCACCGGCAATGAGCAGTTCTTC.

V usage is TRBV5-1 and J usage is TRBJ2-7; the match to TRBD2 covers 15 bases. Looked up from germline, CDR1 is SGHRS and CDR2 is YFSETQ. This CDR3 spans 22 amino acids. V lost 4 bases, J lost 7 bases, and 27 bases stayed unmatched. Here the CDR3 DNA reads TGCGCCAGCAGCCCGCGAGGCATAATCGGGACTAGCGGGGGGAGCTCCTACAATGAGCAGTACTTC. Its translation is CASSPRGIIGTSGGSSYNEQYF.

The chain combines TRBV4-1 with TRBJ1-4; D might be TRBD1 (5 bases). This CDR3 comprises 16 residues. V lost 0 bases and J lost 4, with 12 bases in between. CDR1 is MGHRA and CDR2 is YSYEKL in the germline V gene. CDR3 protein: CASSQDSGTYNEKLFF. In DNA form, the CDR3 reads TGCGCCAGCAGCCAAGATTCCGGGACTTATAATGAAAAACTGTTTTTT.